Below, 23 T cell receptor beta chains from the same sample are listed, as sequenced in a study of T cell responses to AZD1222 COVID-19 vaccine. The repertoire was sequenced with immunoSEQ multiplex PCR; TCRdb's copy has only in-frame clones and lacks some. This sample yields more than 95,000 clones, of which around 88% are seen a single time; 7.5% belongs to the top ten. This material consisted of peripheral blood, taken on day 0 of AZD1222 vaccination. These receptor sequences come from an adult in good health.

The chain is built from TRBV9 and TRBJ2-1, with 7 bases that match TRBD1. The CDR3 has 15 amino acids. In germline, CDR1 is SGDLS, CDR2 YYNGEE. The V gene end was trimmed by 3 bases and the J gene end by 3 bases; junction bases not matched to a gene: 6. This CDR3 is CASSDQGTDYNEQFF. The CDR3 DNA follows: TGTGCCAGCAGCGACCAAGGGACAGACTACAATGAGCAGTTCTTC.

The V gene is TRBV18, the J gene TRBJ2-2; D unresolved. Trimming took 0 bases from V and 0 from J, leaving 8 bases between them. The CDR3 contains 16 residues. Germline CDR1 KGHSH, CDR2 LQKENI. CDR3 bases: TGTGCCAGCTCACCACCCTTCCTGGCGAACACCGGGGAGCTGTTTTTT. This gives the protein CASSPPFLANTGELFF.

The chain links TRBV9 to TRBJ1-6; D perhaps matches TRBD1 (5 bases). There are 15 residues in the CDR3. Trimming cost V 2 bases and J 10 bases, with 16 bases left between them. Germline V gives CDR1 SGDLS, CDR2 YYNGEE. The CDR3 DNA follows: TGTGCCAGCAGCGTCTCCGGGACTGGGGGGTCACCCCTCCACTTT. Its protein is CASSVSGTGGSPLHF.

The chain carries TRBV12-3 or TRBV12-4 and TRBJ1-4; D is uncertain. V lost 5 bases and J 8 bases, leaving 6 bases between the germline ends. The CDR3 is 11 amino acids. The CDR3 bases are TGTGCCAGCAGTCTAGGGGAAAAACTGTTTTTT. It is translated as CASSLGEKLFF.

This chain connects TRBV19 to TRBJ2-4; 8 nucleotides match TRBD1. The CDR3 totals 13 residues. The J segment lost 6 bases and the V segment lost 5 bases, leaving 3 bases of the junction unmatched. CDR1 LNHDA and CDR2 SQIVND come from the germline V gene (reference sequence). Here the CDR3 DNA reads TGTGCCAGTAGTGCCGGGACAGGAAACATTCAGTACTTC. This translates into CASSAGTGNIQYF.

CDR3 sequence reads: CASSYVGARGTDTQYF. CDR3 nucleotide sequence: TGTGCCAGCAGTTACGTAGGGGCGCGTGGCACAGATACGCAGTATTTT. The rearrangement uses TRBV6-5 and TRBJ2-3; perhaps TRBD1 as D (5 bases). Germline V gene data show CDR1 as MNHEY and CDR2 as SVGAGI. CDR3 length: 16 residues. Between the trimmed V and J ends, which lost 2 bases and 1 base, there was a span of 13 bases.

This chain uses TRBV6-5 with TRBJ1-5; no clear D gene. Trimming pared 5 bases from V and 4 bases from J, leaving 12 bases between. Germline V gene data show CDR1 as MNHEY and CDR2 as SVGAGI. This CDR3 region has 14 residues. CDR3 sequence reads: CASSQARSNQPQHF. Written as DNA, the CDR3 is TGTGCCAGCAGTCAGGCCCGGTCGAATCAGCCCCAGCATTTT.

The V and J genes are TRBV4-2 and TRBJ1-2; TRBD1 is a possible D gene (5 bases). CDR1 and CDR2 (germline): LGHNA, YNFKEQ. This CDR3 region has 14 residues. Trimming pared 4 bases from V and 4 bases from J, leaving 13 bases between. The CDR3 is CASSPTGAFYGYTF. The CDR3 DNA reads TGTGCCAGCAGCCCCACCGGGGCGTTCTATGGCTACACCTTC.

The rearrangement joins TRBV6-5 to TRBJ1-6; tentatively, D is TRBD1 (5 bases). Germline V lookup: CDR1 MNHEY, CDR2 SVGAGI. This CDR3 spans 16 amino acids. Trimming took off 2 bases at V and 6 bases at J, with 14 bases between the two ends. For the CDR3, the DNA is TGTGCCAGCAGTTACGGCGGGGCAAGTATTAATTCACCCCTCCACTTT. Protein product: CASSYGGASINSPLHF.

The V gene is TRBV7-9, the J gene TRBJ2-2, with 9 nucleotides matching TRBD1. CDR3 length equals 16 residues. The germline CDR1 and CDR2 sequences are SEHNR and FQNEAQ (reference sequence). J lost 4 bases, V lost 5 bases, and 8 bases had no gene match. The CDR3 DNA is TGTGCCAGCAGCCGCACAGGGGGCGTTAGCACCGGGGAGCTGTTTTTT. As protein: CASSRTGGVSTGELFF.

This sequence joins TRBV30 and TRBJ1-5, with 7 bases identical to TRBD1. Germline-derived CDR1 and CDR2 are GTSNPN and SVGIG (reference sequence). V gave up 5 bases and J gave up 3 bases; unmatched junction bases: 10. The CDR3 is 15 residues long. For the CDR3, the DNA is TGTGCCTGGGGCGCCCAGACAGGGAACAATCAGCCCCAGCATTTT. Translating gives CAWGAQTGNNQPQHF.

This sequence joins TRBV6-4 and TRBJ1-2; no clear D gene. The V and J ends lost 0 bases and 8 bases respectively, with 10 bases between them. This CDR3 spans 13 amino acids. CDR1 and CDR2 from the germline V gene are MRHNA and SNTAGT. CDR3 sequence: CASSDSGENGYTF. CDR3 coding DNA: TGTGCCAGCAGTGACTCCGGGGAAAACGGCTACACCTTC.

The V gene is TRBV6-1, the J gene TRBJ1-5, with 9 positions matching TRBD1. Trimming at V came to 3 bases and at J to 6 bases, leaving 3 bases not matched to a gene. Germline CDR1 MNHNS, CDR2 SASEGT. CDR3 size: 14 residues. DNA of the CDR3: TGTGCCAGCAGTGAGGGACAGGGCAGTCAGCCCCAGCATTTT. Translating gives CASSEGQGSQPQHF.

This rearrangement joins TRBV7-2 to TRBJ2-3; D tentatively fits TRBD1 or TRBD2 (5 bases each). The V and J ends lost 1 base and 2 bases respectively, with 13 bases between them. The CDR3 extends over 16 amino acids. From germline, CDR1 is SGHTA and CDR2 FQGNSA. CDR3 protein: CASSLGGDRITDTQYF. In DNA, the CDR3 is TGTGCCAGCAGCTTAGGAGGGGACCGAATCACAGATACGCAGTATTTT.

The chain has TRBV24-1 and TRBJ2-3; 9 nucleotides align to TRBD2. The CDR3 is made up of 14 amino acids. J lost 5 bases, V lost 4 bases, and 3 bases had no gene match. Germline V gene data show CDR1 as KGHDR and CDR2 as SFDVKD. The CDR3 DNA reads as TGTGCCACCAGTGACCAACTAGCGGGAGATACGCAGTATTTT. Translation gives CATSDQLAGDTQYF.

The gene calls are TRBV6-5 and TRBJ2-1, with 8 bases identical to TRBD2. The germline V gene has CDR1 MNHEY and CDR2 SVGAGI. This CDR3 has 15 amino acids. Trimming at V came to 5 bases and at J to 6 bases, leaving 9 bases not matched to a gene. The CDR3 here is CASSPGTRVSNEQFF. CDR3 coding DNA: TGTGCCAGCAGTCCCGGGACTAGAGTCAGCAATGAGCAGTTCTTC.

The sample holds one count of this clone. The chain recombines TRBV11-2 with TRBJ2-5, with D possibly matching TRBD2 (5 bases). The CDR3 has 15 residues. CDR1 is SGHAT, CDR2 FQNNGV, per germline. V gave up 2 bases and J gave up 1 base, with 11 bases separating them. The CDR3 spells CASSLMRASQETQYF. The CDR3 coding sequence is TGTGCCAGCAGCTTAATGAGGGCTTCCCAAGAGACCCAGTACTTC.

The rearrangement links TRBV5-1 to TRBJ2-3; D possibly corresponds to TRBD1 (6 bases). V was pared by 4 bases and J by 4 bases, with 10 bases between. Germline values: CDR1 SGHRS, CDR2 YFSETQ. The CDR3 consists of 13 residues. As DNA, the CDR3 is TGCGCCAGCAGCGTACAGGGTTCAGATACGCAGTATTTT. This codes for CASSVQGSDTQYF.

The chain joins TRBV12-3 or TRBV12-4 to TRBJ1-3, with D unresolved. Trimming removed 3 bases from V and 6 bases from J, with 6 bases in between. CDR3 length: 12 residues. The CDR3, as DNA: TGTGCCAGCAGTTTTTCGGCAAACACCATATATTTT. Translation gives CASSFSANTIYF.

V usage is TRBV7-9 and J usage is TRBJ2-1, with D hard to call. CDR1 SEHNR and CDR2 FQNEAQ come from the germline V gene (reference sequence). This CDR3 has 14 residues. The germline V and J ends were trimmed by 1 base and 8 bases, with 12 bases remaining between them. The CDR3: CASSLVGDQDEQFF. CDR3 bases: TGTGCCAGCAGCTTAGTTGGGGATCAGGATGAGCAGTTCTTC.

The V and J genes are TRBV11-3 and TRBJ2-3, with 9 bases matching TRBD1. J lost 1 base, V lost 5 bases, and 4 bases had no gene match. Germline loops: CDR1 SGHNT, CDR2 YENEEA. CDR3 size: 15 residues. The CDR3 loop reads CASSLRDRGTDTQYF. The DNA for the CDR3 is TGTGCCAGCAGCCTCCGGGACAGGGGCACAGATACGCAGTATTTT. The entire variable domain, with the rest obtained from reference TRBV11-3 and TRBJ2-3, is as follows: EAGVVQSPRYKIIEKKQPVAFWCNPISGHNTLYWYLQNLGQGPELLIRYENEEAVDDSQLPKDRFSAERLKGVDSTLKIQPAELGDSAVYLCASSLRDRGTDTQYFGPGTRLTVL.

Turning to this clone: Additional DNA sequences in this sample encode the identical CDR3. DNA of the CDR3: TGTGCCAGCAGCCTATGGGGGAACACTGAAGCTTTCTTT. Its protein product is CASSLWGNTEAFF. The V call is TRBV11-2, the J call TRBJ1-1, with D uncertain. Trimming left V 5 bases short and J 1 base short, with 8 bases between. Germline CDR1 reads SGHAT; CDR2 reads FQNNGV. CDR3 size: 13 residues.

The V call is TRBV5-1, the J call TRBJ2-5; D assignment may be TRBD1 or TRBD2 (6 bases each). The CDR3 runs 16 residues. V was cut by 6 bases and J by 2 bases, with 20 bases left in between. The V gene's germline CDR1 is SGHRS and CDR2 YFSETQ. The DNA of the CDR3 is TGCGCCAGCACCCAGAGACAGGCGGGGTTACAAGAGACCCAGTACTTC. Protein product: CASTQRQAGLQETQYF.